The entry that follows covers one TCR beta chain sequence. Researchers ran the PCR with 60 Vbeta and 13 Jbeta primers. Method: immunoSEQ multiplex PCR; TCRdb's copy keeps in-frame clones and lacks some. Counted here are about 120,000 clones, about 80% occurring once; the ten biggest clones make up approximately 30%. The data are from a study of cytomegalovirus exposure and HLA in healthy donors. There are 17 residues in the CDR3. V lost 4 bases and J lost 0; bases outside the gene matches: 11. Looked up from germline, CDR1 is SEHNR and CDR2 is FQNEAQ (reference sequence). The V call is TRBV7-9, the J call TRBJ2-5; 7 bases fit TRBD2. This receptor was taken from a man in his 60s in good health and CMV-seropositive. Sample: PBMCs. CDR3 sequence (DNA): TGTGCCAGCAGCTCCCCTTTTAGCGGGTCCTACCAAGAGACCCAGTACTTC. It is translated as CASSSPFSGSYQETQYF.